What follows are 21 T cell receptor beta chains derived from one specimen sequenced in a study of a mutant IDH1 vaccine in newly diagnosed glioma (dated by TCRdb to about 2021). The label giving this sample's time point can be read as: week 11, during vaccination. A 20-mer mutant IDH1 peptide at 300 micrograms in Montanide made up each vaccine dose, which was injected subcutaneously together with topical imiquimod. The antigens these receptors bind are not known. The method behind the library was the immunoSEQ multiplex PCR assay. This is the immuneACCESS table as TCRdb keeps it, with only in-frame sequences that have V and J called. A part of the clones is gone; compared with another copy, unresolved V genes explain less than half, and the rest is unexplained. The sample records some 120,000 clones, around 77% of which are singletons. 5.5% of the sample rests with the top ten. Sequenced here: PBMCs, sampled from a glioma patient whose treatment included an IDH1 peptide vaccine. These receptors came from a man aged 35-49 years with glioma.

The CDR3, as DNA: TGCGCCAGCAGCCAGGGCCCCGCGAGCTACGAGCAGTACTTC. Protein product: CASSQGPASYEQYF. The chain couples TRBV4-3 to TRBJ2-7; no firm D call. Trimming took off 3 bases at V and 3 bases at J, with 12 bases between the two ends. The CDR3 contains 14 residues. The germline V gene has CDR1 LGHNA and CDR2 YSLEER.

The chain employs TRBV27 and TRBJ2-7; 9 bases line up with TRBD1. This CDR3 region has 17 residues. With 2 bases clipped from V and 4 bases from J, the junction kept 12 bases outside the gene matches. Germline CDR1 is MNHEY and CDR2 is SMNVEV (reference sequence). CDR3 nucleotide sequence: TGTGCCAGCAGTTTAAAGGAGGGACAGGGTAGGCTTTACGAGCAGTACTTC. This sequence encodes CASSLKEGQGRLYEQYF.

CDR3 amino acids: CASSPWQGIDSGANVLTF. The CDR3 DNA reads TGCGCCAGCAGCCCGTGGCAGGGGATAGACTCTGGGGCCAACGTCCTGACTTTC. This chain uses TRBV4-1 with TRBJ2-6, with D perhaps matching TRBD1 (6 bases). V lost 4 bases to trimming and J lost 0 bases, with 16 bases between them. The CDR3 is 18 residues long. CDR1 is MGHRA and CDR2 is YSYEKL in the germline V gene.

The chain has TRBV5-1 and TRBJ2-7; TRBD1 matches at 7 bases. This CDR3 is built from 13 residues. Germline loops: CDR1 SGHRS, CDR2 YFSETQ. With 4 bases clipped from V and 5 bases from J, the junction kept 6 bases outside the gene matches. CDR3 amino acids: CASSPGTADEQYF. Here the CDR3 DNA reads TGCGCCAGCAGCCCCGGGACAGCCGACGAGCAGTACTTC.

V usage is TRBV28 and J usage is TRBJ2-3; no clear D gene. Trimming took 4 bases from V and 2 from J, leaving 7 bases between them. The CDR3 loop spans 13 amino acids. Germline CDR1 and CDR2: MDHEN and SYDVKM. The CDR3 coding sequence is TGTGCCAGCAGTTCGAGGCTCACAGATACGCAGTATTTT. Protein: CASSSRLTDTQYF.

V is TRBV2 and J is TRBJ1-2; 10 positions agree with TRBD1. The junction had 10 bases not matched to a gene; V was cut back by 11 bases and J by 4 bases. The CDR3 sequence is 14 residues long. CDR1 SNHLY and CDR2 FYNNEI come from the germline V gene. Here the CDR3 DNA reads TGTGCCCCAGCAGTGAGACAGGGGGCCTATGGCTACACCTTC. It specifies CAPAVRQGAYGYTF.

This chain uses TRBV18 with TRBJ2-3; 12 bases align to TRBD2. Germline V gene lookup returns CDR1 KGHSH and CDR2 LQKENI. The junction had 12 bases not matched to a gene; V was cut back by 6 bases and J by 2 bases. The CDR3 has 18 amino acids. CDR3 nucleotides: TGTGCCAGCTCCTACGTGCGGACTAGCGGGGTTAACACAGATACGCAGTATTTT. Translated, it gives CASSYVRTSGVNTDTQYF.

J is TRBJ2-2 and V is TRBV4-3, with unresolved D. The germline gives CDR1 LGHNA, CDR2 YSLEER. Trimming took 0 bases from V and 5 from J, leaving 13 bases between them. The CDR3 consists of 16 residues. CDR3 protein: CASSQDHVARTGELFF. CDR3 nucleotide sequence: TGCGCCAGCAGCCAAGATCACGTGGCGAGAACCGGGGAGCTGTTTTTT.

This clone appeared a few times. The genes are TRBV10-1 and TRBJ1-5, with D perhaps TRBD1 (6 bases). The CDR3 runs to 13 residues. V shed 6 bases and J shed 3 bases, with 9 bases lying between them. The germline gives CDR1 WNHNN, CDR2 SYGVQD (reference sequence). The CDR3: CASSSGVNQPQHF. In nucleotides, the CDR3 is TGCGCCAGCAGCTCAGGGGTCAATCAGCCCCAGCATTTT.

This chain joins TRBV19 and TRBJ2-1, with 7 bases matching TRBD2. V was clipped by 3 bases and J by 6 bases; unmatched bases: 17. CDR1 LNHDA and CDR2 SQIVND come from the germline V gene (reference sequence). The CDR3 loop spans 18 amino acids. CDR3 residues: CASSIVLMGGGPVNEQFF. The DNA for the CDR3 is TGTGCCAGTAGTATTGTCCTAATGGGGGGAGGGCCTGTCAATGAGCAGTTCTTC.

V and J are TRBV6-5 and TRBJ1-3; TRBD1 might be the D (5 bases). CDR3 length equals 14 residues. V lost 6 bases and J 8 bases, leaving 17 bases between the germline ends. CDR1 is MNHEY and CDR2 is SVGAGI in the germline V gene. The chain's CDR3 is CASSLTPGRDTIYF. The CDR3 nucleotides read TGTGCCAGCAGCCTCACTCCAGGGAGGGACACCATATATTTT.

The chain links TRBV4-1 to TRBJ2-5; perhaps TRBD2 as D (7 bases). CDR1 and CDR2 from the germline V gene are MGHRA and YSYEKL. The CDR3 extends over 15 amino acids. V was clipped by 1 base and J by 5 bases, with 14 bases between them. The CDR3, as DNA: TGCGCCAGCAGCCAAGGTGGGGGGGGCAGGGAGACCCAGTACTTC. As protein: CASSQGGGGRETQYF.

The rearrangement uses TRBV2 and TRBJ1-2; 7 positions agree with TRBD1. The CDR3 has 13 residues. Looked up from germline, CDR1 is SNHLY and CDR2 is FYNNEI. V lost 6 bases, J lost 4 bases, and 5 bases stayed unmatched. The CDR3 bases are TGTGCCAGCAGGGGGGGACAGCTCTATGGCTACACCTTC. Amino acids: CASRGGQLYGYTF. Based on the CDR3 plus reference TRBV2 and TRBJ1-2, the full variable domain is EPEVTQTPSHQVTQMGQEVILRCVPISNHLYFYWYRQILGQKVEFLVSFYNNEISEKSEIFDDQFSVERPDGSNFTLKIRSTKLEDSAMYFCASRGGQLYGYTFGSGTRLTVV.

The V gene is TRBV19, the J gene TRBJ1-5, with TRBD1 as a possible D gene (6 bases). V dropped 5 bases and J dropped 0 bases, with 17 bases sitting between them. The germline V gene has CDR1 LNHDA and CDR2 SQIVND (reference sequence). The CDR3 is made up of 17 amino acids. CDR3 region: CASSGLQGGSSNQPQHF. The CDR3, as DNA: TGTGCCAGTAGTGGCTTACAGGGAGGCTCTAGCAATCAGCCCCAGCATTTT.

The gene calls are TRBV7-9 and TRBJ1-4; no reliable D call. V lost 5 bases and J lost 2, with 15 bases in between. Germline CDR1 reads SEHNR; CDR2 reads FQNEAQ (reference sequence). The CDR3 loop spans 16 amino acids. The CDR3 region is CASSPAIGATNEKLFF. The CDR3 region has the DNA TGTGCCAGCAGCCCAGCCATCGGAGCGACTAATGAAAAACTGTTTTTT. The entire variable domain, with the rest obtained from reference TRBV7-9 and TRBJ1-4, is as follows: DTGVSQNPRHKITKRGQNVTFRCDPISEHNRLYWYRQTLGQGPEFLTYFQNEAQLEKSRLLSDRFSAERPKGSFSTLEIQRTEQGDSAMYLCASSPAIGATNEKLFFGSGTQLSVL.

The J gene is TRBJ2-3, the V gene TRBV9; D is possibly TRBD2 (6 bases). This CDR3 is built from 15 residues. The V and J ends lost 4 bases and 4 bases respectively, with 16 bases between them. Germline CDR1 SGDLS, CDR2 YYNGEE. The CDR3 reads CASSPRLVRSDTQYF. The CDR3 DNA sequence: TGTGCCAGCAGCCCTCGACTAGTCCGTTCAGATACGCAGTATTTT.

The chain links TRBV19 to TRBJ1-1, with D possibly TRBD1 on 5 matching bases. Between the trimmed V and J ends, which lost 3 bases and 0 bases, there was a span of 8 bases. Germline CDR1 and CDR2: LNHDA and SQIVND (reference sequence). The CDR3 is made up of 14 amino acids. The CDR3 sequence is CASSIGGMNTEAFF. CDR3 in DNA: TGTGCCAGTAGTATCGGGGGGATGAACACTGAAGCTTTCTTT.

The V and J genes are TRBV27 and TRBJ1-3; TRBD1 matches at 8 bases. CDR1 is MNHEY and CDR2 is SMNVEV in the germline V gene (reference sequence). Unmatched junction bases numbered 2, after V lost 4 bases and J lost 0 bases. The CDR3 sequence is 15 residues long. In DNA, the CDR3 is TGTGCCAGCAGTTCTACAGGGGGCTCTGGAAACACCATATATTTT. Residues: CASSSTGGSGNTIYF.

The chain combines TRBV29-1 with TRBJ2-5, with 12 bases lining up with TRBD1. CDR1 and CDR2 (germline): SQVTM, ANQGSEA. There are 14 residues in the CDR3. V shed 6 bases and J 7 bases; nucleotides not matched to a gene: 9. The CDR3 region has the DNA TGCAGCGTCCGCGGGACAGGGGGCGCGGTGACCCAGTACTTC. Translating gives CSVRGTGGAVTQYF.

The chain has TRBV7-6 and TRBJ2-5; 7 bases line up with TRBD2. The CDR3 consists of 12 residues. J gave up 4 bases and V 7 bases, and 3 bases lay outside the gene matches. Per germline, CDR1 SGHVS and CDR2 FNYEAQ. CDR3 sequence: CASTPGGETQYF. Written as DNA, the CDR3 is TGTGCCAGCACACCGGGGGGAGAGACCCAGTACTTC.

This chain uses TRBV5-1 with TRBJ1-1, with TRBD1 matching 8 bases. The junction had 16 bases not matched to a gene; V was cut back by 1 base and J by 5 bases. Germline CDR1 SGHRS, CDR2 YFSETQ. The CDR3 has 18 residues. CDR3 in amino acids: CASSLRPNQGAIWTEAFF. The CDR3 DNA follows: TGCGCCAGCAGCTTGAGACCGAATCAGGGGGCGATTTGGACTGAAGCTTTCTTT.